This T cell receptor beta chain stems from a study of blood T cell repertoires in COVID-19. For the study at large: Collection of acute and convalescent COVID-19 samples took place in the United States, Italy and Spain. PBMCs, B-cell-depleted T cells, or T cells provided the cDNA or gDNA that made up the material.

The ends lost 2 bases at V and 5 bases at J; junction bases unmatched: 9. Germline values: CDR1 MGHRA, CDR2 YSYEKL. CDR3 length: 16 residues. Source study methods: The authors estimated nucleated cell counts from reference gene primer amplification. The assay was immunoSEQ multiplex PCR, and TCRdb's table has in-frame clones only and misses some. V and J calls and clone size are as listed in that table; D and trimming were resolved from the DNA. The table includes about 94,000 clones, under 90% detected once. The chain employs TRBV4-1 and TRBJ2-1; 7 bases map to TRBD2. The receptor's source is a human donor in a cohort sampled during active COVID-19. Sequencing used peripheral blood. DNA for the CDR3: TGCGCCAGCAGCCAAATCTTACTAGCGCGAAACAATGAGCAGTTCTTC. Protein: CASSQILLARNNEQFF.